This TCR beta chain was obtained from a study of blood T cell repertoires in COVID-19. Study-level background: The study drew acute and convalescent COVID-19 samples from the United States, Italy and Spain. The cDNA or gDNA used as material had been derived from T cells, B-cell-depleted T cells, or PBMCs.

The CDR3 covers 15 residues. Only in-frame clones appear in the TCRdb table, and some are missing; sequencing was by immunoSEQ multiplex PCR. Of 70,000 or so clones in the sample, more than 75% are singletons; the top ten hold 18%. This sequence joins TRBV12-1 and TRBJ1-5. TRBV12-1 has pseudogene status. This clonotype was obtained from a human donor in a cohort sampled during active COVID-19. The specimen was peripheral blood. CDR3 in DNA: TGTGCCAGCAGCCGCGGAGGAGATAGTAATCAGCCCCAGCATTTT. This codes for CASSRGGDSNQPQHF.